This entry lists 30 T cell receptor beta chains sequenced from one sample in a study of T cells after yellow fever vaccination (dated by TCRdb to about 2019). The sample's treatment or condition label is to be understood as: live attenuated yellow fever vaccine strain. Library method: 5' RACE. Sequencing used an Illumina HiSeq 2500. In-frame beta chains were kept once TCRdb had trimmed the public reads at Q25 with fastp and called clones with MiXCR. Here each entry gathers all rows of one CDR3 protein and keeps the most common genes and DNA. A total of approximately 600,000 distinct CDR3 sequences appear in this sample, 9% to 15% of them only once. The leading ten clones occupy 14% to 15% of the sample. The sample consisted of PBMCs, taken on the day of the yellow fever booster vaccination. All receptors come from a man younger than 40 who received the YFV17D yellow fever vaccine.

This chain connects TRBV15 to TRBJ2-7; maybe TRBD2 (5 bases). The CDR3 is 15 amino acids. Germline CDR1 and CDR2: LNHNV and YYDKDF (reference sequence). Trimming shortened V by 1 base and J by 0 bases, and 10 bases separated the two germline ends. CDR3 DNA sequence: TGTGCCACCAGCAGAGCGGAAGCGGTCTCCTACGAGCAGTACTTC. Translation gives CATSRAEAVSYEQYF.

There are a few counts of this clonotype. This sequence joins TRBV20-1 and TRBJ2-5; D is undetermined. Germline-derived CDR1 and CDR2 are DFQATT and SNEGSKA (reference sequence). The CDR3 has 13 amino acids. V was clipped by 3 bases and J by 4 bases, with 12 bases between them. The CDR3 bases are TGCAGTGCTAGGGTAGCCCCACGAGAGACCCAGTACTTC. Amino acid sequence: CSARVAPRETQYF.

This clonotype was observed a handful of times. The genes are TRBV23-1 and TRBJ1-5, with TRBD1 as a possible D gene (5 bases). TRBV23-1 is an open reading frame whose function is uncertain. This CDR3 contains 13 residues. The V and J ends lost 4 bases and 7 bases respectively, with 11 bases between them. DNA for the CDR3: TGCGCCAGCAGTCCGGGGACGGGGCAGCCCCAGCATTTT. This codes for CASSPGTGQPQHF.

This clonotype was seen only a few times. The rearrangement joins TRBV29-1 to TRBJ2-3; D is perhaps TRBD1 or TRBD2 (5 bases each). V lost 8 bases and J 6 bases, leaving 21 bases between the germline ends. The CDR3 is made up of 14 amino acids. Germline loops: CDR1 SQVTM, CDR2 ANQGSEA. In nucleotides, the CDR3 is TGCAGCTCGGAAGGGCGCGACAGAGGGGATACGCAGTATTTT. Amino acid sequence: CSSEGRDRGDTQYF.

This clonotype was picked up a small number of times. The rearrangement uses TRBV20-1 and TRBJ2-1; D possibly corresponds to TRBD2 (5 bases). Germline CDR1 reads DFQATT; CDR2 reads SNEGSKA (reference sequence). Trimming cost V 1 base and J 10 bases, with 5 bases left between them. This CDR3 contains 10 residues. CDR3 in DNA: TGCAGTGCTAGAGGACTAGAGCAGTTCTTC. Protein: CSARGLEQFF.

This clonotype was counted between two and nine times. This chain uses TRBV5-1 with TRBJ1-6, with D possibly being TRBD1 (5 bases). This CDR3 has 14 amino acids. With 7 bases removed from V and 10 bases from J, the gap between germline ends came to 18 bases. Germline CDR1 is SGHRS and CDR2 is YFSETQ. In nucleotides, the CDR3 is TGCGCCAGCGACCTCGGGGACGGTAACTCACCCCTCCACTTT. This sequence encodes CASDLGDGNSPLHF.

The chain employs TRBV28 and TRBJ2-2; D is perhaps TRBD1 (5 bases). In germline, CDR1 is MDHEN, CDR2 SYDVKM. There are 13 residues in the CDR3. The V end was cut by 6 bases, the J end by 5 bases, with 10 bases between. CDR3 amino acids: CASRSTGTGELFF. CDR3 in DNA: TGTGCCAGCAGAAGCACAGGAACCGGGGAGCTGTTTTTT.

J is TRBJ1-1 and V is TRBV18; 7 nucleotides align to TRBD1. Germline CDR1 KGHSH, CDR2 LQKENI. The CDR3 has 15 residues. V lost 2 bases to trimming and J lost 4 bases; unmatched junction nucleotides: 7. CDR3 nucleotides: TGTGCCAGCTCACCAATAGACAGGGAGTCCACTGAAGCTTTCTTT. It translates to CASSPIDRESTEAFF.

The V call is TRBV23-1, the J call TRBJ2-1, with 9 bases aligning to TRBD2. TRBV23-1 is noted as an ORF with a role that remains uncertain. After removal of 4 bases from V and 2 bases from J, the junction contained 12 bases not matched to a gene. The CDR3 has 18 amino acids. Written as DNA, the CDR3 is TGCGCCAGCAGTCCCAGTCCTAGGACTAGCGCCGCCTACAATGAGCAGTTCTTC. Translated: CASSPSPRTSAAYNEQFF.

This clonotype has just a few counts. CDR3 sequence (DNA): TGTGCCACCAGCAACCCCCGGTCGGGAGGTTTCTCCTACGAGCAGTACTTC. Translated, it gives CATSNPRSGGFSYEQYF. The V and J genes are TRBV15 and TRBJ2-7; 7 bases are shared with TRBD2. CDR3 length: 17 amino acids. J gave up 0 bases and V 4 bases, and 12 bases lay outside the gene matches. The germline V gene encodes CDR1 LNHNV and CDR2 YYDKDF (reference sequence).

The CDR3 nucleotides read TGTGCCAGCAGCCCCCCAGCGGGAGGGCCTAATGAGCAGTTCTTC. Amino acids: CASSPPAGGPNEQFF. The chain combines TRBV14 with TRBJ2-1; 10 nucleotides match TRBD2. This CDR3 has 15 amino acids. Germline V CDR1 and CDR2: SGHDN, FVKESK. Unmatched junction bases numbered 7, after V lost 4 bases and J lost 7 bases.

This sequence joins TRBV5-1 and TRBJ2-7; TRBD2 matches 12 bases. Germline lookup yields CDR1 SGHRS and CDR2 YFSETQ. The CDR3 is 15 amino acids. With V trimmed by 4 bases and J by 2 bases, 4 bases remained unmatched. The chain's CDR3 is CASSHRTSGTYEQYF. In DNA form, the CDR3 reads TGCGCCAGCAGCCACCGGACTAGCGGGACCTACGAGCAGTACTTC.

In this sample, this clonotype turned up a few times. This sequence joins TRBV28 and TRBJ2-1; 8 nucleotides match TRBD2. This CDR3 region has 15 residues. The germline V gene encodes CDR1 MDHEN and CDR2 SYDVKM. The V gene end was trimmed by 5 bases and the J gene end by 5 bases; junction bases not matched to a gene: 8. CDR3 nucleotide sequence: TGTGCCAGCAGTCCCGGGGTTAGCGGGAACAATGAGCAGTTCTTC. Translated: CASSPGVSGNNEQFF.

This clonotype has more than one count but fewer than ten. The CDR3: CASSATNTYEQYF. Written as DNA, the CDR3 is TGTGCCAGTAGTGCCACAAATACCTACGAGCAGTACTTC. The chain recombines TRBV19 with TRBJ2-7, with D unresolved. V lost 5 bases and J lost 2, with 10 bases in between. Germline CDR1 is LNHDA and CDR2 is SQIVND (reference sequence). CDR3 size: 13 residues.

This clonotype was seen at least ten times. The V gene is TRBV20-1, the J gene TRBJ2-5; the D is unclear. The CDR3 extends over 12 amino acids. Germline lookup yields CDR1 DFQATT and CDR2 SNEGSKA (reference sequence). With 6 bases removed from V and 0 bases from J, the gap between germline ends came to 8 bases. The CDR3 coding sequence is TGCAGTGCCAGCAAGTACCAAGAGACCCAGTACTTC. Protein product: CSASKYQETQYF.

The rearrangement links TRBV5-4 to TRBJ2-3; D is possibly TRBD1 (6 bases). With 1 base removed from V and 9 bases from J, the gap between germline ends came to 15 bases. The CDR3 contains 14 residues. The germline gives CDR1 SGHNT, CDR2 YYREEE (reference sequence). CDR3 in DNA: TGTGCCAGCAGCTTGTTCGTTGGGGGCTCGACGCAGTATTTT. Protein product: CASSLFVGGSTQYF.

The chain is built from TRBV4-1 and TRBJ1-5; D uncertain. CDR1 and CDR2 from the germline V gene are MGHRA and YSYEKL. The germline V and J ends were trimmed by 4 bases and 0 bases, with 10 bases remaining between them. The CDR3 sequence is 15 residues long. In DNA form, the CDR3 reads TGCGCCAGCAGCCCGGACGTGGGTAGCAATCAGCCCCAGCATTTT. Its protein product is CASSPDVGSNQPQHF.

This clonotype has just a few counts. In DNA, the CDR3 is TGTGCCAGCAGCCATGGGCTAGCGGCGAACACCGGGGAGCTGTTTTTT. Protein: CASSHGLAANTGELFF. The V gene is TRBV14, the J gene TRBJ2-2; 7 bases map to TRBD2. Germline V gene sequence: CDR1 SGHDN, CDR2 FVKESK. After removal of 3 bases from V and 0 bases from J, the junction contained 4 bases not matched to a gene. The CDR3 covers 16 residues.

This clonotype turned up a few times. The rearrangement joins TRBV5-1 to TRBJ2-5; the match to TRBD2 covers 8 bases. CDR3 length equals 15 residues. The germline gives CDR1 SGHRS, CDR2 YFSETQ. The junction had 10 bases not matched to a gene; V was cut back by 4 bases and J by 5 bases. The CDR3 DNA follows: TGCGCCAGCAGCGATCCGACTAGCGCGACGGAGACCCAGTACTTC. Protein product: CASSDPTSATETQYF.

This clonotype was detected only a few times. The CDR3 DNA reads as TGTGCCAGCAGCCGCGTTCCGGGACTAGCGGGAGGTAATGAGCAGTTCTTC. Protein: CASSRVPGLAGGNEQFF. The chain employs TRBV5-5 and TRBJ2-1, with 15 bases fitting TRBD2. CDR1 and CDR2 (germline): SGHKS, YYEKEE (reference sequence). The CDR3 has 17 amino acids. V dropped 4 bases and J dropped 7; count of bases not matched to a gene: 9.

The chain combines TRBV5-1 with TRBJ2-2; TRBD2 aligns across 9 bases. The CDR3 covers 16 residues. Germline CDR1 is SGHRS and CDR2 is YFSETQ. The J segment lost 3 bases and the V segment lost 4 bases, leaving 7 bases of the junction unmatched. The CDR3 is CASSAHRTSDTGELFF. CDR3 nucleotides: TGCGCCAGCAGCGCCCACAGGACTAGCGACACCGGGGAGCTGTTTTTT.

This clonotype was seen a handful of times. J is TRBJ1-4 and V is TRBV5-1; no clear D gene. Deletions cut 0 bases from V and 4 bases from J, with 7 bases between. The CDR3 runs 14 residues. Germline CDR1 is SGHRS and CDR2 is YFSETQ. CDR3 in DNA: TGCGCCAGCAGCTTGGTGGGAAATAATGAAAAACTGTTTTTT. The encoded protein is CASSLVGNNEKLFF. Together with reference TRBV5-1 and TRBJ1-4, the CDR3 gives the full variable domain: KAGVTQTPRYLIKTRGQQVTLSCSPISGHRSVSWYQQTPGQGLQFLFEYFSETQRNKGNFPGRFSGRQFSNSRSEMNVSTLELGDSALYLCASSLVGNNEKLFFGSGTQLSVL.

This chain uses TRBV6-5 with TRBJ1-5; D uncertain. Trimming removed 2 bases from V and 3 bases from J, with 11 bases in between. The V gene's germline CDR1 is MNHEY and CDR2 SVGAGI. The CDR3 covers 15 residues. CDR3 in DNA: TGTGCCAGCAGTTACGATTTCAGCTCCAATCAGCCCCAGCATTTT. It encodes CASSYDFSSNQPQHF.

This clonotype was found a few times. The chain combines TRBV10-2 with TRBJ2-7, with 7 bases lining up with TRBD2. With V trimmed by 8 bases and J by 5 bases, 15 bases remained unmatched. The CDR3 consists of 15 residues. Germline CDR1 reads WSHSY; CDR2 reads SAAADI. As DNA, the CDR3 is TGCGCCAGCCTCCTGACCCCAGGGAGGGTCAACGAGCAGTACTTC. Its translation is CASLLTPGRVNEQYF.

This clonotype was seen a handful of times. The chain joins TRBV27 to TRBJ2-6; the D gene is possibly TRBD2 (6 bases). V lost 6 bases to trimming and J lost 4 bases, with 13 bases between them. Germline assignment: CDR1 MNHEY and CDR2 SMNVEV (reference sequence). CDR3 length equals 15 residues. For the CDR3, the DNA is TGTGCCAGCAGCAGAGGAGGGGTCGGGGCCAACGTCCTGACTTTC. Residues: CASSRGGVGANVLTF.

V gene TRBV10-3 combines with J gene TRBJ2-5; no firm D call. CDR1 ENHRY and CDR2 SYGVKD come from the germline V gene. V lost 6 bases and J 1 base, leaving 12 bases between the germline ends. This CDR3 spans 14 amino acids. The CDR3: CAIRQGPSQETQYF. CDR3 DNA sequence: TGTGCCATCAGGCAAGGACCCAGCCAAGAGACCCAGTACTTC.

This clonotype was observed a handful of times. J is TRBJ2-1 and V is TRBV20-1; D call uncertain. The germline CDR1 and CDR2 sequences are DFQATT and SNEGSKA (reference sequence). This CDR3 has 15 residues. Trimming took off 6 bases at V and 6 bases at J, with 21 bases between the two ends. The CDR3 sequence is CSATSLGRMGNEQFF. The CDR3, as DNA: TGCAGTGCCACTTCCTTAGGGCGGATGGGCAATGAGCAGTTCTTC.

This clonotype was counted only a few times. The CDR3 spells CASSQQAVSTDTQYF. In DNA form, the CDR3 reads TGCGCCAGCAGCCAACAGGCGGTGAGCACAGATACGCAGTATTTT. This chain links TRBV4-3 with TRBJ2-3; the D is unclear. The germline V gene has CDR1 LGHNA and CDR2 YSLEER. The V gene lost 2 bases and the J gene lost 0 bases, with 9 bases spanning the gap. The CDR3 loop spans 15 amino acids.

This clonotype was counted a few times. This chain connects TRBV9 to TRBJ1-5; D ambiguous. Trimming cost V 0 bases and J 6 bases, with 10 bases left between them. The CDR3 loop spans 14 amino acids. In germline, CDR1 is SGDLS, CDR2 YYNGEE. The CDR3 bases are TGTGCCAGCAGCGTAGATATAACGCCTCAGCCCCAGCATTTT. This translates into CASSVDITPQPQHF. Full variable domain (missing parts from reference TRBV9 and TRBJ1-5): DSGVTQTPKHLITATGQRVTLRCSPRSGDLSVYWYQQSLDQGLQFLIQYYNGEERAKGNILERFSAQQFPDLHSELNLSSLELGDSALYFCASSVDITPQPQHFGDGTRLSIL.

The chain uses TRBV6-4 and TRBJ1-2; D ambiguous. V shed 7 bases and J shed 6 bases, with 15 bases lying between them. The V gene's germline CDR1 is MRHNA and CDR2 SNTAGT. The CDR3 consists of 13 residues. CDR3 sequence: CASKGGSPDGYTF. The CDR3 DNA follows: TGTGCCAGCAAAGGAGGGTCCCCGGATGGCTACACCTTC.